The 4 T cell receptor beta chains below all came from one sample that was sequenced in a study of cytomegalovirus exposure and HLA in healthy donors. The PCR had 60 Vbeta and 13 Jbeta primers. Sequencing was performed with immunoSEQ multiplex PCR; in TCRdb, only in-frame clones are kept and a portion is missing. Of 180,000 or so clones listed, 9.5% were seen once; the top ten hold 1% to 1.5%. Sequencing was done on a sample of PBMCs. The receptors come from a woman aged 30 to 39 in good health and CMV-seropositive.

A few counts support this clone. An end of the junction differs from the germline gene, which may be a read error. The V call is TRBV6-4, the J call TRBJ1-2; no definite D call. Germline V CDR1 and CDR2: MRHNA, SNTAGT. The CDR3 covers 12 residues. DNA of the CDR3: TGTGCCAGCAGAGAAAGTGCGGGCGGCTACCCCTTC. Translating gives CASRESAGGYPF.

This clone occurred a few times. CDR3 in amino acids: CASKGESGRVYEQYF. As DNA, the CDR3 is TGTGCCAGCAAGGGTGAAAGCGGGAGGGTCTACGAGCAGTACTTC. V and J are TRBV2 and TRBJ2-7; 10 bases match TRBD2. The CDR3 length is 15 residues. The V gene end was trimmed by 7 bases and the J gene end by 3 bases; junction bases not matched to a gene: 9. The V gene's germline CDR1 is SNHLY and CDR2 FYNNEI.

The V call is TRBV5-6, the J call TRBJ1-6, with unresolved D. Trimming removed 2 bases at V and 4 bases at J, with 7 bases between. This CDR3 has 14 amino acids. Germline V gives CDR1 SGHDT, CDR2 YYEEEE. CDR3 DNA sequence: TGTGCCAGCAGCTTCTACAGTTATAATTCACCCCTCCACTTT. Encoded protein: CASSFYSYNSPLHF.

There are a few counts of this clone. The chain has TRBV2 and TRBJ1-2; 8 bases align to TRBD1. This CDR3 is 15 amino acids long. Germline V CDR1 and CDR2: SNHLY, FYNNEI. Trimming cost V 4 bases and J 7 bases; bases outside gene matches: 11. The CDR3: CASSGLDRGPGGYTF. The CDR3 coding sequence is TGTGCCAGCAGTGGGCTTGACAGGGGCCCCGGTGGCTACACCTTC.